The 27 T cell receptor beta chains reported below all come from one sample, sequenced in a study of shared clonotypes between healthy human individuals. Sequencing was performed with immunoSEQ multiplex PCR; in TCRdb, only in-frame clones are kept and a portion is missing. The table shows about 2 million clones, with 85% to 95% occurring only once. The sequencing input was naive CD4+ T cells sorted from blood. Subset given: CD45RA+ positively selected. Receptors were obtained from a man aged 18 to 30 in good health.

V and J are TRBV6-1 and TRBJ2-3, with 12 bases identical to TRBD2. V was pared by 4 bases and J by 2 bases, with 7 bases of the junction left unmatched. Germline CDR1 reads MNHNS; CDR2 reads SASEGT. There are 17 residues in the CDR3. CDR3 sequence: CASSGRTSGTNTDTQYF. CDR3 DNA sequence: TGTGCCAGCAGTGGACGGACTAGCGGGACGAACACAGATACGCAGTATTTT.

The gene calls are TRBV6-1 and TRBJ1-4; D not certain. Trimming took 6 bases from V and 0 from J, leaving 8 bases between them. CDR1 is MNHNS and CDR2 is SASEGT in the germline V gene. This CDR3 has 14 residues. CDR3 sequence reads: CASRRDATNEKLFF. The DNA of the CDR3 is TGTGCCAGCAGGAGAGATGCAACTAATGAAAAACTGTTTTTT.

This chain uses TRBV5-1 with TRBJ2-7; 14 nucleotides agree with TRBD2. The junction had 8 bases not matched to a gene; V was cut back by 4 bases and J by 5 bases. This CDR3 has 16 residues. The germline gives CDR1 SGHRS, CDR2 YFSETQ. The CDR3 coding sequence is TGCGCCAGCAGCCTCGGGACTAGCGGGAGCCTCAACGAGCAGTACTTC. It encodes CASSLGTSGSLNEQYF.

This sequence joins TRBV28 and TRBJ1-3; no clear D gene. Trimming took 8 bases from V and 0 from J, leaving 11 bases between them. The CDR3 runs 14 residues. The germline V gene has CDR1 MDHEN and CDR2 SYDVKM. The CDR3 sequence is CASRGSFSGNTIYF. The CDR3 DNA reads TGTGCCAGCCGGGGTTCTTTCTCTGGAAACACCATATATTTT. The full variable domain, rest sourced from reference TRBV28 and TRBJ1-3, is DVKVTQSSRYLVKRTGEKVFLECVQDMDHENMFWYRQDPGLGLRLIYFSYDVKMKEKGDIPEGYSVSREKKERFSLILESASTNQTSMYLCASRGSFSGNTIYFGEGSWLTVV.

This chain uses TRBV5-3 with TRBJ2-2; D unresolved. TRBV5-3 is marked as an open reading frame, function uncertain. Deletions cut 2 bases from V and 1 base from J, with 12 bases between. This CDR3 region has 16 residues. Here the CDR3 DNA reads TGTGCCAGAAGCTTCGCCTTAAGAGGGAACACCGGGGAGCTGTTTTTT. Encoded protein: CARSFALRGNTGELFF.

The rearrangement joins TRBV5-1 to TRBJ1-5; unclear D gene. The germline V and J ends were trimmed by 4 bases and 6 bases, with 23 bases remaining between them. The CDR3 has 17 amino acids. Germline lookup yields CDR1 SGHRS and CDR2 YFSETQ. CDR3 sequence (DNA): TGCGCCAGCAGCCCCCTGCCCGGATCTGGGTTGGGTCAGCCCCAGCATTTT. Protein: CASSPLPGSGLGQPQHF.

The V and J genes are TRBV11-1 and TRBJ2-1; tentatively, D is TRBD2 (5 bases). Germline CDR1 and CDR2: SGHAT and FQDESV (reference sequence). V was trimmed by 1 base and J by 10 bases, leaving 8 bases between them. This CDR3 comprises 12 residues. CDR3 sequence (DNA): TGTGCCAGCAGCTTAGAGAGAGGGGAGCAGTTCTTC. This gives the protein CASSLERGEQFF.

V usage is TRBV2 and J usage is TRBJ1-5; D not resolved. The CDR3 has 14 residues. With 6 bases removed from V and 3 bases from J, the gap between germline ends came to 12 bases. Germline V gene sequence: CDR1 SNHLY, CDR2 FYNNEI. This CDR3 is CASRSGSTNQPQHF. CDR3 nucleotide sequence: TGTGCCAGCAGGTCCGGGAGTACCAATCAGCCCCAGCATTTT. The whole variable domain, filled in from reference TRBV2 and TRBJ1-5, reads EPEVTQTPSHQVTQMGQEVILRCVPISNHLYFYWYRQILGQKVEFLVSFYNNEISEKSEIFDDQFSVERPDGSNFTLKIRSTKLEDSAMYFCASRSGSTNQPQHFGDGTRLSIL.

The V gene is TRBV6-5, the J gene TRBJ1-2, with D uncertain. This CDR3 is 13 amino acids long. CDR1 MNHEY and CDR2 SVGAGI come from the germline V gene. Trimming took off 5 bases at V and 7 bases at J, with 14 bases between the two ends. The CDR3 DNA reads as TGTGCCAGCAGTACCGGGCAGGTTGGTGGCTACACCTTC. Translation: CASSTGQVGGYTF.

The rearrangement joins TRBV10-3 to TRBJ1-4, with D possibly matching TRBD1 (6 bases). This CDR3 is built from 16 residues. V was shortened by 3 bases and J by 0 bases, with 11 bases between the two germline ends. Germline CDR1 and CDR2: ENHRY and SYGVKD. The CDR3 spells CAISDRTGTTNEKLFF. The CDR3 coding sequence is TGTGCCATCAGTGACCGAACAGGGACAACTAATGAAAAACTGTTTTTT.

A remark on this clone: Other DNA sequences in this sample translate to the same CDR3. This chain joins TRBV10-3 and TRBJ2-5; no definite D call. V was clipped by 3 bases and J by 2 bases, with 7 bases between them. From germline, CDR1 is ENHRY and CDR2 SYGVKD. The CDR3 totals 13 residues. The CDR3 protein is CAISETPQETQYF. The CDR3 nucleotides read TGTGCCATCAGTGAAACACCTCAAGAGACCCAGTACTTC.

This chain links TRBV5-4 with TRBJ1-1; possible D gene TRBD1, 5 bases. The length of the CDR3 is 12 residues. Between the trimmed V and J ends, which lost 4 bases and 6 bases, there was a span of 10 bases. The germline V gene encodes CDR1 SGHNT and CDR2 YYREEE (reference sequence). CDR3 sequence: CASSGAGPEAFF. In DNA, the CDR3 is TGTGCCAGCAGCGGGGCAGGTCCTGAAGCTTTCTTT.

The CDR3 region has the DNA TGTGCCAGCAGCTCGACAGAAACCCTATGGGATGAGCAGTTCTTC. Translating it yields CASSSTETLWDEQFF. V is TRBV7-8 and J is TRBJ2-1, with D possibly matching TRBD1 (5 bases). Germline loops: CDR1 SGHVS, CDR2 FQNEAQ. The V end was cut by 4 bases, the J end by 8 bases, with 18 bases between. The CDR3 loop spans 15 amino acids.

V gene TRBV5-4 combines with J gene TRBJ2-3; D is uncertain. V was pared by 4 bases and J by 0 bases, with 18 bases between. The CDR3 is 17 amino acids. Germline CDR1 and CDR2: SGHNT and YYREEE (reference sequence). In nucleotides, the CDR3 is TGTGCCAGCAGCCGGTTCTTGGGCGGAACTAGCACAGATACGCAGTATTTT. Its protein product is CASSRFLGGTSTDTQYF.

The V call is TRBV6-5, the J call TRBJ1-4; possible D gene TRBD1, 5 bases. The V gene's germline CDR1 is MNHEY and CDR2 SVGAGI. This CDR3 has 14 residues. V lost 2 bases and J lost 5, with 9 bases in between. The CDR3: CASSYDSNNEKLFF. In nucleotides, the CDR3 is TGTGCCAGCAGTTACGACAGTAACAATGAAAAACTGTTTTTT.

The chain carries TRBV18 and TRBJ1-3; TRBD1 might be the D (5 bases). CDR3 length: 15 amino acids. Looked up from germline, CDR1 is KGHSH and CDR2 is LQKENI. V was pared by 3 bases and J by 3 bases, with 12 bases between. CDR3 sequence: CASSPGAGSGNTIYF. For the CDR3, the DNA is TGTGCCAGCTCACCTGGGGCGGGGAGTGGAAACACCATATATTTT.

The chain is built from TRBV2 and TRBJ2-7, with D uncertain. Germline V gene data show CDR1 as SNHLY and CDR2 as FYNNEI. This CDR3 region has 13 residues. V gave up 7 bases and J gave up 3 bases, with 13 bases separating them. The CDR3 DNA follows: TGTGCCAGCAAAGACCAGACGATCTACGAGCAGTACTTC. It yields the protein CASKDQTIYEQYF. Combining the CDR3 with reference TRBV2 and TRBJ2-7 gives the whole variable domain EPEVTQTPSHQVTQMGQEVILRCVPISNHLYFYWYRQILGQKVEFLVSFYNNEISEKSEIFDDQFSVERPDGSNFTLKIRSTKLEDSAMYFCASKDQTIYEQYFGPGTRLTVT.

As regards this clone: Other DNA sequences in this sample translate to the same CDR3. This chain joins TRBV30 and TRBJ2-3; D gene unclear. The length of the CDR3 is 11 residues. Germline-derived CDR1 and CDR2 are GTSNPN and SVGIG (reference sequence). Trimming stripped 1 base from V and 5 bases from J, with 4 bases between. CDR3 in DNA: TGTGCCTGGAGTGGAGGAGATACGCAGTATTTT. Amino acids: CAWSGGDTQYF.

The V call is TRBV6-1, the J call TRBJ2-7, with D possibly matching TRBD2 (6 bases). V lost 2 bases, J lost 0 bases, and 29 bases lay in between. Germline CDR1 and CDR2: MNHNS and SASEGT. The CDR3 sequence is 21 residues long. CDR3 protein: CASSESRNRGGVGNSSYEQYF. As DNA, the CDR3 is TGTGCCAGCAGTGAAAGCCGAAACCGGGGCGGGGTGGGAAATAGCTCCTACGAGCAGTACTTC.

The chain recombines TRBV25-1 with TRBJ2-5; D is unclear. This CDR3 spans 16 amino acids. V lost 2 bases and J lost 5, with 18 bases in between. Germline CDR1 is MGHDK and CDR2 is SYGVNS. The CDR3 nucleotides are TGTGCCAGCAGTGAAGCAGAGACCAGCCCACGGGAGACCCAGTACTTC. Translated: CASSEAETSPRETQYF.

This chain uses TRBV6-5 with TRBJ1-6; 10 bases line up with TRBD1. Trimming removed 8 bases from V and 10 bases from J; junction bases left unmatched: 11. Germline lookup yields CDR1 MNHEY and CDR2 SVGAGI. This CDR3 spans 15 amino acids. The CDR3 DNA reads as TGTGCCAGCCGTAGCGGGGACAGGGGTATATCACCCCTCCACTTT. Amino acid sequence: CASRSGDRGISPLHF.

The V and J genes are TRBV10-2 and TRBJ1-1, with a tentative D call TRBD1 (6 bases). V dropped 3 bases and J dropped 6 bases, with 14 bases sitting between them. Germline V lookup: CDR1 WSHSY, CDR2 SAAADI. This CDR3 is 14 amino acids long. DNA of the CDR3: TGCGCCAGCAGTGAACAGGGCGGGACGGCTGAAGCTTTCTTT. Its protein product is CASSEQGGTAEAFF.

The chain is built from TRBV7-2 and TRBJ1-6, with 7 nucleotides matching TRBD1. This CDR3 has 16 amino acids. CDR1 is SGHTA, CDR2 FQGNSA, per germline. V was clipped by 3 bases and J by 4 bases; unmatched bases: 6. The CDR3 region is CASSLVGTEYNSPLHF. The CDR3 DNA reads as TGTGCCAGCAGCTTGGTTGGGACAGAGTATAATTCACCCCTCCACTTT.

This chain uses TRBV9 with TRBJ1-1, with 7 bases fitting TRBD1. CDR3 size: 13 residues. CDR1 and CDR2 (germline): SGDLS, YYNGEE. With 6 bases clipped from V and 2 bases from J, the junction kept 4 bases outside the gene matches. CDR3 nucleotide sequence: TGTGCCAGCACGCAGGGGGTCAACACTGAAGCTTTCTTT. It translates to CASTQGVNTEAFF.

This clone was seen a single time. This chain joins TRBV12-5 and TRBJ2-5, with TRBD2 as a possible D gene (5 bases). Per the germline V gene, CDR1 is LGHNT and CDR2 is FRNRAP. The CDR3 consists of 13 residues. Deletions cut 6 bases from V and 5 bases from J, with 13 bases between. The CDR3 loop is CASGHSRGETQYF. The DNA for the CDR3 is TGTGCTAGTGGACACTCCCGAGGGGAGACCCAGTACTTC.

The chain has TRBV10-3 and TRBJ1-1; 8 positions agree with TRBD1. This CDR3 spans 13 amino acids. Germline CDR1 and CDR2: ENHRY and SYGVKD. After removal of 6 bases from V and 5 bases from J, the junction contained 5 bases not matched to a gene. CDR3 in DNA: TGTGCCATCAGCCAGGGGGCTGGGACTGAAGCTTTCTTT. Translated, it gives CAISQGAGTEAFF.

The chain combines TRBV7-6 with TRBJ2-5, with unresolved D. V was pared by 4 bases and J by 0 bases, with 9 bases between. The germline CDR1 and CDR2 sequences are SGHVS and FNYEAQ. The CDR3 length is 14 residues. The DNA of the CDR3 is TGTGCCAGCAGCTACCTGGGAAACCAAGAGACCCAGTACTTC. This encodes CASSYLGNQETQYF.